The 28 T cell receptor beta chains below were found in one sample sequenced in a study of regulatory T cells in long-lasting Graves disease. Time point of the sample: newly diagnosed GD, antithyroid drugs for less than 3 months. Making the TCR library involved RNA that had been extracted from PBMCs. According to the study, TCR beta libraries were built with iRepertoire HTBI primers and CDR3-region Arm-PCR. TCRdb re-called the multiplex PCR reads with MiXCR, one entry per CDR3 protein. The data show 540,000 or so distinct CDR3 sequences, 13% seen once. These data are also associated with another study on T cells in Graves' hyperthyroidism and ophthalmopathy.

Specimen: peripheral blood mononuclear cells (PBMCs), collected at new diagnosis, from a patient treated with antithyroid drugs. The receptors were gathered from a man aged 25-40 years with Graves disease.

The rearrangement uses TRBV20-1 and TRBJ2-2; D is unclear. CDR1 and CDR2 (germline): DFQATT, SNEGSKA (reference sequence). Trimming stripped 0 bases from V and 3 bases from J, with 14 bases between. The CDR3 runs 16 residues. The CDR3 sequence: CSARDNYESHTGELFF. The CDR3 coding sequence is TGCAGTGCTAGAGACAACTATGAATCACACACCGGGGAGCTGTTTTTT.

V usage is TRBV20-1 and J usage is TRBJ2-2; D unresolved. This CDR3 comprises 13 residues. V shed 6 bases and J shed 3 bases, with 11 bases lying between them. Germline CDR1 reads DFQATT; CDR2 reads SNEGSKA (reference sequence). The CDR3 sequence: CSAWAAHTGELFF. CDR3 coding DNA: TGCAGTGCGTGGGCAGCTCACACCGGGGAGCTGTTTTTT.

This clonotype was found many times. The chain couples TRBV29-1 to TRBJ2-5, with D possibly matching TRBD1 (5 bases). Trimming left V 1 base short and J 2 bases short, with 5 bases between. This CDR3 contains 12 residues. Germline V gene data show CDR1 as SQVTM and CDR2 as ANQGSEA. CDR3 in amino acids: CSVEGQQETQYF. CDR3 DNA: TGCAGCGTTGAAGGACAGCAAGAGACCCAGTACTTC.

The chain combines TRBV11-3 with TRBJ2-4, with 7 positions matching TRBD1. CDR3 length: 16 amino acids. V trimming: 5 bases; J trimming: 3 bases; junction bases outside the gene matches: 10. Germline CDR1 SGHNT, CDR2 YENEEA. CDR3 sequence (DNA): TGTGCCAGCAGCCAAGGCGACAGGGCCGGCAAAAACATTCAGTACTTC. Protein product: CASSQGDRAGKNIQYF.

The chain employs TRBV20-1 and TRBJ2-1; 8 positions match TRBD2. The CDR3 has 15 amino acids. V shed 0 bases and J 8 bases; nucleotides not matched to a gene: 9. The germline V gene has CDR1 DFQATT and CDR2 SNEGSKA (reference sequence). In DNA, the CDR3 is TGCAGTGCTAGAGATCCGACGGGAGGGCCCCATGAGCAGTTCTTC. Its translation: CSARDPTGGPHEQFF.

The CDR3, as DNA: TGTGCCAGCTGGGTACGGGGCTCAGAGACCCAGTACTTC. This encodes CASWVRGSETQYF. This chain links TRBV27 with TRBJ2-5; possibly TRBD1 or TRBD2 for D (5 bases each). The V end was cut by 8 bases, the J end by 4 bases, with 14 bases between. The germline V gene has CDR1 MNHEY and CDR2 SMNVEV (reference sequence). This CDR3 is built from 13 residues.

This clonotype was observed at least ten times. This chain joins TRBV30 and TRBJ1-1; D possibly corresponds to TRBD1 (6 bases). CDR3 length: 13 amino acids. Germline loops: CDR1 GTSNPN, CDR2 SVGIG (reference sequence). Trimming shortened V by 5 bases and J by 4 bases, and 14 bases separated the two germline ends. In DNA form, the CDR3 reads TGTGCCTGGGATGGGGGCTGGGGCACTGAAGCTTTCTTT. Its translation: CAWDGGWGTEAFF.

On this clonotype itself: A much larger clone is a single base away; this may be a read error. A read error is likely, as this CDR3 ends without the conserved phenylalanine or tryptophan. The rearrangement joins TRBV5-1 to TRBJ2-1; weak D call: TRBD2 (5 bases). The CDR3 contains 14 residues. In germline, CDR1 is SGHRS, CDR2 YFSETQ. Trimming pared 0 bases from V and 6 bases from J, leaving 10 bases between. The CDR3 DNA reads TGCGCCAGCAGCTTGGAGAAAGCGGTCAATGAGCAGTTCCTC. Translation gives CASSLEKAVNEQFL.

This chain connects TRBV3-1 to TRBJ1-4, with a tentative D call TRBD1 (6 bases). The CDR3 has 16 amino acids. Trimming left V 0 bases short and J 8 bases short, with 16 bases between. Germline V CDR1 and CDR2: LGHDT, YNNKEL (reference sequence). CDR3 bases: TGTGCCAGCAGCCAAGATCGGTACAGGGATCAAGAAAAACTGTTTTTT. Protein product: CASSQDRYRDQEKLFF.

The sample holds many counts of this clonotype. The chain joins TRBV12-3 or TRBV12-4 to TRBJ2-7; 7 bases agree with TRBD1. The trim removed 4 bases at V and 2 bases at J, leaving 8 bases unmatched. CDR3 length: 15 amino acids. CDR3 amino acids: CASSSHGQATYEQYF. The DNA for the CDR3 is TGTGCCAGCAGTTCCCACGGACAGGCGACCTACGAGCAGTACTTC.

Ten or more counts support this clonotype. The chain couples TRBV7-9 to TRBJ2-7; D might be TRBD2 (5 bases). This CDR3 contains 18 residues. V lost 8 bases and J lost 6, with 32 bases in between. Germline CDR1 reads SEHNR; CDR2 reads FQNEAQ (reference sequence). This CDR3 is CASSGGGGRDKRLGEQYF. The CDR3 DNA sequence: TGTGCCAGCTCCGGTGGAGGAGGAAGGGATAAGCGGTTAGGCGAGCAGTACTTC.

This clonotype was observed many times. This sequence joins TRBV11-1 and TRBJ2-3; 8 positions match TRBD1. Germline CDR1 SGHAT, CDR2 FQDESV (reference sequence). The CDR3 runs 15 residues. V lost 2 bases to trimming and J lost 4 bases; unmatched junction nucleotides: 5. DNA of the CDR3: TGTGCCAGCAGCTTAAGGACAGGGTCGCCAGATACGCAGTATTTT. It codes for CASSLRTGSPDTQYF. The full variable domain, its missing parts supplied by reference TRBV11-1 and TRBJ2-3, is EAEVAQSPRYKITEKSQAVAFWCDPISGHATLYWYRQILGQGPELLVQFQDESVVDDSQLPKDRFSAERLKGVDSTLKIQPAELGDSAMYLCASSLRTGSPDTQYFGPGTRLTVL.

Notes on this clonotype: A read error may be the cause here, since a much bigger clone is one base away. The V and J genes are TRBV6-2 or TRBV6-3 and TRBJ2-3; 7 bases fit TRBD1. The CDR3 consists of 16 residues. After removal of 6 bases from V and 2 bases from J, the junction contained 11 bases not matched to a gene. The germline V gene has CDR1 MNHEY and CDR2 SVGEGT. The CDR3 reads CASSEERQGITDTQYF. In nucleotides, the CDR3 is TGTGCCAGCAGCGAAGAACGACAGGGAATCACAGATACGCAGTATTTT.

The chain couples TRBV5-1 to TRBJ2-3, with D unresolved. The V end lost 2 bases, the J end lost 4 bases, and 14 bases lay between the germline ends. The CDR3 contains 15 residues. The germline gives CDR1 SGHRS, CDR2 YFSETQ. The CDR3 nucleotides read TGCGCCAGCAGCTTCGGTCTAGTAGGGCCAGATACGCAGTATTTT. Protein sequence: CASSFGLVGPDTQYF.

In its sample, this clonotype was seen many times. V and J are TRBV6-2 or TRBV6-3 and TRBJ2-7, with 11 bases identical to TRBD2. The CDR3 extends over 16 amino acids. Germline-derived CDR1 and CDR2 are MNHEY and SVGEGT. V dropped 7 bases and J dropped 5; count of bases not matched to a gene: 13. The CDR3 here is CASTPRASGRFHEQYF. In nucleotides, the CDR3 is TGTGCCAGCACCCCCAGGGCTAGCGGGAGGTTCCACGAGCAGTACTTC.

The chain has TRBV5-1 and TRBJ2-2; 10 bases are shared with TRBD2. The germline V gene encodes CDR1 SGHRS and CDR2 YFSETQ. The CDR3 is made up of 15 amino acids. Unmatched junction bases numbered 5, after V lost 0 bases and J lost 9 bases. The CDR3 DNA follows: TGCGCCAGCAGCTTGGCCAGCGGGAGGGCCCGGGAGCTGTTTTTT. Amino acid sequence: CASSLASGRARELFF.

The chain combines TRBV7-3 with TRBJ2-5, with D possibly matching TRBD1 (6 bases). The V gene's germline CDR1 is SGHTA and CDR2 FQGTGA. CDR3 length equals 15 residues. Trimming left V 5 bases short and J 2 bases short, with 15 bases between. The CDR3 region is CASSRGGQPQETQYF. The DNA for the CDR3 is TGTGCCAGCAGCCGCGGAGGACAGCCGCAAGAGACCCAGTACTTC.

Only a few counts were recorded for this clonotype. The chain links TRBV6-1 to TRBJ2-5, with 7 bases lining up with TRBD1. The V segment lost 6 bases and the J segment 2 bases; nucleotides outside the gene matches: 6. The CDR3 length is 14 residues. From germline, CDR1 is MNHNS and CDR2 SASEGT. CDR3 DNA sequence: TGTGCCAGCAGCACGACAGGGAGACAAGAGACCCAGTACTTC. Translated, it gives CASSTTGRQETQYF.

In this sample, this clonotype turned up many times. The chain is built from TRBV20-1 and TRBJ1-4; weak D call: TRBD1 (5 bases). CDR1 is DFQATT, CDR2 SNEGSKA, per germline (reference sequence). The CDR3 has 12 residues. The V gene lost 6 bases and the J gene lost 8 bases, with 13 bases spanning the gap. In DNA form, the CDR3 reads TGCAGTGCCGCGGGGCTGGGGGAAAAACTGTTTTTT. It is translated as CSAAGLGEKLFF.

In its sample, this clonotype was seen many times. The CDR3 DNA follows: TGTGCCAGCAGCTTAGGCGGGAGGGCCGCTGAGCAGTTCTTC. This encodes CASSLGGRAAEQFF. The chain has TRBV11-2 and TRBJ2-1; 9 bases are shared with TRBD2. V was pared by 1 base and J by 9 bases, with 4 bases of the junction left unmatched. The CDR3 sequence is 14 residues long. Germline V gives CDR1 SGHAT, CDR2 FQNNGV.

The sample holds many counts of this clonotype. The chain carries TRBV28 and TRBJ2-2; D gene unclear. Germline CDR1 reads MDHEN; CDR2 reads SYDVKM. V dropped 6 bases and J dropped 0 bases, with 8 bases sitting between them. The CDR3 has 14 amino acids. The CDR3 DNA sequence: TGTGCCAGCAGGAGGCTAGCGAACACCGGGGAGCTGTTTTTT. Translating it yields CASRRLANTGELFF. The full variable domain, its missing parts supplied by reference TRBV28 and TRBJ2-2, is DVKVTQSSRYLVKRTGEKVFLECVQDMDHENMFWYRQDPGLGLRLIYFSYDVKMKEKGDIPEGYSVSREKKERFSLILESASTNQTSMYLCASRRLANTGELFFGEGSRLTVL.

This clonotype has at least ten counts. The genes are TRBV20-1 and TRBJ2-5; D is unclear. The ends were cut back, 6 bases at V and 1 base at J, with 30 bases in the middle. Germline-derived CDR1 and CDR2 are DFQATT and SNEGSKA (reference sequence). This CDR3 has 19 amino acids. This CDR3 is CSAPKPSTSILSAQETQYF. In DNA, the CDR3 is TGCAGTGCCCCGAAGCCATCTACCTCCATCCTAAGCGCCCAAGAGACCCAGTACTTC.

This clonotype was recorded at least ten times. The CDR3 here is CASSYSQGTAMNTEAFF. The CDR3 coding sequence is TGTGCCAGCAGTTACTCACAGGGGACCGCTATGAACACTGAAGCTTTCTTT. The rearrangement uses TRBV6-9 and TRBJ1-1, with 7 bases fitting TRBD1. V dropped 3 bases and J dropped 0; count of bases not matched to a gene: 10. Germline CDR1 reads MNHGY; CDR2 reads SVAAGI. The CDR3 length is 17 residues.

Concerning this clonotype: With a much larger clone just one base away, this may be a read error. The rearrangement uses TRBV14 and TRBJ2-1; 9 bases map to TRBD2. The CDR3 spans 16 residues. Germline-derived CDR1 and CDR2 are SGHDN and FVKESK. Here the CDR3 reads CVSSPPLAGAVNEQFF. The CDR3 DNA reads as TGTGTCAGCAGCCCCCCTTTAGCGGGAGCAGTCAATGAGCAGTTCTTC.

In the case of this clonotype: This may stem from a read error, because a much larger clone lies one nucleotide away. The CDR3, as DNA: TGTGCCAGCAGTTTCGACCGGACTAGCGGGAGTTTCTACGAGCAGTACTTC. Residues: CASSFDRTSGSFYEQYF. The rearrangement uses TRBV12-3 or TRBV12-4 and TRBJ2-7; 13 positions match TRBD2. V trimming: 3 bases; J trimming: 3 bases; junction bases outside the gene matches: 8. CDR3 length: 17 amino acids.

This clonotype was seen repeatedly, ten times or more. The chain combines TRBV11-2 with TRBJ2-7; D is ambiguous. Germline lookup yields CDR1 SGHAT and CDR2 FQNNGV. V was clipped by 8 bases and J by 3 bases, with 8 bases between them. The CDR3 loop spans 11 amino acids. CDR3 in DNA: TGTGCCAGCGGGTTACACTACGAGCAGTACTTC. Translated, it gives CASGLHYEQYF.

The table lists this clonotype with many counts. CDR3: CASSRDSPLHF. In nucleotides, the CDR3 is TGTGCCAGCAGCCGTGATTCACCCCTCCACTTT. The chain has TRBV2 and TRBJ1-6; unclear D gene. The CDR3 has 11 amino acids. V shed 6 bases and J shed 8 bases, with 5 bases lying between them. Germline V gives CDR1 SNHLY, CDR2 FYNNEI.

This clonotype occurred many times. This chain links TRBV7-2 with TRBJ2-7; 8 bases fit TRBD1. Germline CDR1 is SGHTA and CDR2 is FQGNSA. CDR3 length: 15 amino acids. With 4 bases clipped from V and 2 bases from J, the junction kept 7 bases outside the gene matches. CDR3 in amino acids: CASSSRGQGPYEQYF. Here the CDR3 DNA reads TGTGCCAGCAGCTCCAGGGGGCAAGGCCCCTACGAGCAGTACTTC.